Listed below are T cell receptor beta chains from one sample, sequenced in a study of CD8 T cells in ankylosing spondylitis. TCRdb fed the 5' RACE reads into MiXCR, producing one record per CDR3 protein. This sample has about 330,000 distinct CDR3 sequences; roughly 8% occur once, and the top ten carry 13% to 15%. The sample taken for sequencing was blood, either unsorted or a sorted T cell fraction (not recorded which). The receptors derive from a male donor with ankylosing spondylitis. Each CDR3 is given with its conserved first and last residue. The order of the fields is CDR3 protein, CDR3 DNA, clone size, V gene, J gene, D gene. D genes are given only for firm matches. Some rows mark clone size as missing; the rest say once, few, many or name a class of expanded clone.

CDR3: CASSLTSGRGSNTGELFF
DNA: TGCGCCAGCAGCTTGACTAGCGGCAGAGGGTCGAACACCGGGGAGCTGTTTTTT
size: many
V: TRBV5-1
J: TRBJ2-2
D: TRBD2

CDR3: CAISRTSEYTDTQYF
DNA: TGTGCCATCAGCAGGACTAGCGAATACACAGATACGCAGTATTTT
size: few
V: TRBV10-3
J: TRBJ2-3
D: TRBD2

CDR3: CASSPQVNEQFF
DNA: TGTGCCAGCAGCCCCCAGGTCAATGAGCAGTTCTTC
size: many
V: TRBV3-1
J: TRBJ2-1
D: -

CDR3: CASRPGRTGIVNQPQHF
DNA: TGTGCCAGCAGGCCGGGACGGACAGGGATCGTCAATCAGCCCCAGCATTTT
size: few
V: TRBV28
J: TRBJ1-5
D: TRBD1

CDR3: CASTEGLNTGELFF
DNA: TGTGCCAGCACAGAGGGACTCAACACCGGGGAGCTGTTTTTT
size: many
V: TRBV6-1
J: TRBJ2-2
D: -

CDR3: CSATQVLGRETQYF
DNA: TGCAGTGCTACCCAGGTTCTGGGTAGGGAGACCCAGTACTTC
size: -
V: TRBV20-1
J: TRBJ2-5
D: -

CDR3: CASSLDPQGAFSYNEQFF
DNA: TGCGCCAGCAGCTTGGACCCCCAGGGGGCGTTTTCCTACAATGAGCAGTTCTTC
size: few
V: TRBV5-1
J: TRBJ2-1
D: TRBD1

CDR3: CSASMWSSATDTQYF
DNA: TGCAGTGCTAGTATGTGGTCTAGCGCCACAGATACGCAGTATTTT
size: -
V: TRBV20-1
J: TRBJ2-3
D: -

CDR3: CASSFLFDRRIEKLFF
DNA: TGTGCCAGCAGTTTTCTTTTCGACAGGAGGATCGAAAAACTGTTTTTT
size: many
V: TRBV12-3/TRBV12-4
J: TRBJ1-4
D: -

CDR3: CAISGTGAKLYNEQFF
DNA: TGTGCCATCAGTGGGACAGGGGCTAAACTCTACAATGAGCAGTTCTTC
size: few
V: TRBV10-3
J: TRBJ2-1
D: TRBD1

CDR3: CASSPRQLKTQYF
DNA: TGTGCCAGCAGTCCCAGGCAGTTGAAGACCCAGTACTTC
size: -
V: TRBV12-3/TRBV12-4
J: TRBJ2-5
D: -

CDR3: CASSSLPTGLGEKLFF
DNA: TGTGCCAGCAGCTCCCTACCGACAGGGTTGGGTGAAAAACTGTTTTTT
size: -
V: TRBV7-2
J: TRBJ1-4
D: TRBD1

CDR3: CASSGATNEKLFF
DNA: TGTGCCAGCTCCGGGGCGACTAATGAAAAACTGTTTTTT
size: -
V: TRBV12-3/TRBV12-4
J: TRBJ1-4
D: -

CDR3: CASSGRGRRGETQYF
DNA: TGTGCCAGCAGCGGGCGGGGCCGGAGGGGAGAGACCCAGTACTTC
size: few
V: TRBV9
J: TRBJ2-5
D: -

CDR3: CASSRDRGYYNEQFF
DNA: TGTGCCAGCAGCCGTGACAGGGGGTACTACAATGAGCAGTTCTTC
size: few
V: TRBV3-1
J: TRBJ2-1
D: TRBD1

CDR3: CAISVTGASQETQYF
DNA: TGTGCCATCAGTGTAACAGGAGCTTCCCAAGAGACCCAGTACTTC
size: few
V: TRBV10-3
J: TRBJ2-5
D: -

CDR3: CATSDLTGTANTGELFF
DNA: TGTGCCACCAGTGATTTAACCGGGACAGCGAACACCGGGGAGCTGTTTTTT
size: few
V: TRBV24-1
J: TRBJ2-2
D: TRBD1

CDR3: CSAKRQGTGELFF
DNA: TGCAGCGCCAAGAGACAGGGGACCGGGGAGCTGTTTTTT
size: many
V: TRBV20-1
J: TRBJ2-2
D: TRBD1

CDR3: CSAETGTSGTLFTDTQYF
DNA: TGCAGTGCTGAAACCGGGACTAGCGGGACCTTATTCACAGATACGCAGTATTTT
size: -
V: TRBV20-1
J: TRBJ2-3
D: TRBD2

CDR3: CASSLGGNTEAFF
DNA: TGCGCCAGCAGCTTGGGAGGGAACACTGAAGCTTTCTTT
size: many
V: TRBV5-1
J: TRBJ1-1
D: -

CDR3: CAISDGTAGTQYF
DNA: TGTGCCATCAGTGATGGGACGGCGGGTACGCAGTATTTT
size: -
V: TRBV10-3
J: TRBJ2-3
D: -

CDR3: CASSTSGVTDTQYF
DNA: TGTGCCAGCAGCACTAGCGGAGTCACAGATACGCAGTATTTT
size: few
V: TRBV9
J: TRBJ2-3
D: TRBD2

CDR3: CATRLGTPTDTQYF
DNA: TGCGCCACCAGATTAGGGACACCTACAGATACGCAGTATTTT
size: few
V: TRBV5-1
J: TRBJ2-3
D: -

CDR3: CSAAGTSTYEQYF
DNA: TGCAGCGCCGCCGGGACTAGCACCTACGAGCAGTACTTC
size: -
V: TRBV29-1
J: TRBJ2-7
D: TRBD2

CDR3: CAISGGGNAENTGELFF
DNA: TGTGCCATCAGTGGGGGGGGAAACGCGGAAAACACCGGGGAGCTGTTTTTT
size: -
V: TRBV10-3
J: TRBJ2-2
D: TRBD2

CDR3: CSVEGGRSHEQYF
DNA: TGCAGCGTCGAGGGTGGGAGGAGCCACGAGCAGTACTTC
size: -
V: TRBV20-1
J: TRBJ2-7
D: -

CDR3: CASSQDPGLNEQFF
DNA: TGTGCCAGCAGCCAAGATCCGGGGCTCAATGAGCAGTTCTTC
size: -
V: TRBV3-1
J: TRBJ2-1
D: -

CDR3: CSVDGTSGASYNEQFF
DNA: TGCAGCGTGGATGGGACTAGCGGGGCCTCCTACAATGAGCAGTTCTTC
size: many
V: TRBV29-1
J: TRBJ2-1
D: TRBD2

CDR3: CRVGAADGYTF
DNA: TGCAGAGTTGGGGCAGCTGACGGCTACACCTTC
size: many
V: TRBV29-1
J: TRBJ1-2
D: -

CDR3: CASSPTAFRSNEQYF
DNA: TGCGCCAGCAGCCCGACAGCGTTCCGATCTAACGAGCAGTACTTC
size: few
V: TRBV5-1
J: TRBJ2-7
D: -

CDR3: CASSLKTSGSSYNEQFF
DNA: TGCGCCAGCAGCTTGAAGACTAGCGGGAGCTCCTACAATGAGCAGTTCTTC
size: -
V: TRBV5-1
J: TRBJ2-1
D: TRBD2

CDR3: CASSQGTSGSRYF
DNA: TGTGCCAGCAGCCAAGGGACTAGCGGGAGTCGGTACTTC
size: -
V: TRBV3-1
J: TRBJ2-7
D: TRBD2

CDR3: CASLTSGRYNEQFF
DNA: TGTGCCAGTCTGACTAGCGGGAGGTACAATGAGCAGTTCTTC
size: many
V: TRBV2
J: TRBJ2-1
D: TRBD2

CDR3: CSARVRGGAYEQYF
DNA: TGCAGTGCTAGGGTTCGGGGGGGAGCCTACGAGCAGTACTTC
size: -
V: TRBV20-1
J: TRBJ2-7
D: TRBD2

CDR3: CASSLRVAGPTGELFF
DNA: TGCGCCAGCAGCTTGCGGGTAGCGGGACCCACCGGGGAGCTGTTTTTT
size: -
V: TRBV5-1
J: TRBJ2-2
D: TRBD2

CDR3: CASGLRGTDIQYF
DNA: TGTGCCAGCGGTTTACGGGGGACGGACATTCAGTACTTC
size: -
V: TRBV28
J: TRBJ2-4
D: -

CDR3: CASSAGGGIYEQYF
DNA: TGTGCCAGCAGCGCAGGGGGCGGGATTTACGAGCAGTACTTC
size: few
V: TRBV7-6
J: TRBJ2-7
D: TRBD1

CDR3: CSGQGAYEQYF
DNA: TGCAGTGGGCAGGGGGCTTATGAGCAGTACTTC
size: many
V: TRBV20-1
J: TRBJ2-7
D: TRBD1

CDR3: CASSLVRDYNEQFF
DNA: TGTGCCAGCAGCTTAGTTCGGGACTACAATGAGCAGTTCTTC
size: -
V: TRBV7-6
J: TRBJ2-1
D: -

CDR3: CSAGTGNYGYTF
DNA: TGCAGCGCAGGGACAGGGAACTATGGCTACACCTTC
size: many
V: TRBV29-1
J: TRBJ1-2
D: TRBD1